These 16 T cell receptor beta chains were sequenced from one sample in a study of T-cell memory formation after mild COVID-19. TCRdb processed the 5' RACE reads anew with MiXCR; each CDR3 protein has one entry. Here the sample spans about 160,000 distinct CDR3 sequences, roughly 28% being singletons. Source material: PBMCs or a T cell subset sorted from them (not recorded which). All receptors derive from an adult woman who had mild COVID-19 (a few samples of this study predate the infection). Cell type and time point are not known.

This clonotype was seen a few times. V and J are TRBV19 and TRBJ2-2; 9 bases map to TRBD1. Germline lookup yields CDR1 LNHDA and CDR2 SQIVND (reference sequence). V trimming: 5 bases; J trimming: 5 bases; junction bases outside the gene matches: 3. This CDR3 region has 14 residues. The CDR3 reads CASSSDRGTGELFF. CDR3 sequence (DNA): TGTGCCAGTAGTTCGGACAGGGGAACCGGGGAGCTGTTTTTT.

This sequence joins TRBV4-3 and TRBJ2-3; 9 nucleotides match TRBD1. V gave up 1 base and J gave up 1 base; unmatched junction bases: 0. The CDR3 is 15 amino acids. Germline CDR1 reads LGHNA; CDR2 reads YSLEER. The CDR3 spells CASSQGTGGTDTQYF. In nucleotides, the CDR3 is TGCGCCAGCAGCCAAGGGACAGGGGGCACAGATACGCAGTATTTT.

The chain links TRBV15 to TRBJ1-1; no reliable D call. Germline-derived CDR1 and CDR2 are LNHNV and YYDKDF (reference sequence). The CDR3 runs to 14 residues. The V end lost 2 bases, the J end lost 0 bases, and 7 bases lay between the germline ends. CDR3 loop: CATSRSSLNTEAFF. DNA of the CDR3: TGTGCCACCAGCAGAAGCAGTCTGAACACTGAAGCTTTCTTT.

The chain links TRBV29-1 to TRBJ2-1, with 12 bases matching TRBD2. Germline V gene lookup returns CDR1 SQVTM and CDR2 ANQGSEA. This CDR3 comprises 17 residues. The V segment lost 4 bases and the J segment 4 bases; nucleotides outside the gene matches: 11. CDR3 region: CSVVLAGGPRAYNEQFF. In nucleotides, the CDR3 is TGCAGCGTTGTACTAGCGGGAGGTCCCCGGGCGTACAATGAGCAGTTCTTC.

V is TRBV12-3 or TRBV12-4 and J is TRBJ2-5; D unclear. Trimming removed 3 bases from V and 6 bases from J, with 8 bases in between. There are 12 residues in the CDR3. The CDR3 coding sequence is TGTGCCAGCAGTTTCCCATCGCAGACCCAGTACTTC. Translated, it gives CASSFPSQTQYF.

This clonotype was detected only a few times. The genes are TRBV29-1 and TRBJ2-7, with 11 bases fitting TRBD1. V was pared by 7 bases and J by 2 bases, with 7 bases of the junction left unmatched. CDR3 length: 14 amino acids. CDR1 is SQVTM, CDR2 ANQGSEA, per germline. CDR3 sequence reads: CSAAMGQGAYEQYF. CDR3 nucleotide sequence: TGCAGCGCTGCGATGGGACAGGGGGCCTACGAGCAGTACTTC.

The chain is built from TRBV7-2 and TRBJ2-3; 13 bases are a match to TRBD2. Germline V gene lookup returns CDR1 SGHTA and CDR2 FQGNSA. After removal of 5 bases from V and 3 bases from J, the junction contained 5 bases not matched to a gene. CDR3 size: 16 residues. The CDR3 is CASSTRTSGSTDTQYF. CDR3 bases: TGTGCCAGCAGCACAAGGACTAGCGGGAGTACAGATACGCAGTATTTT.

This chain uses TRBV28 with TRBJ1-2; D ambiguous. V gave up 5 bases and J gave up 13 bases, with 14 bases separating them. Germline-derived CDR1 and CDR2 are MDHEN and SYDVKM. The CDR3 sequence is 11 residues long. This chain's CDR3 is CASSPGLRCTF. As DNA, the CDR3 is TGTGCCAGCAGTCCCGGGCTGAGGTGCACCTTC.

This chain uses TRBV2 with TRBJ2-7, with TRBD1 matching 7 bases. V gave up 8 bases and J gave up 3 bases; unmatched junction bases: 13. Germline values: CDR1 SNHLY, CDR2 FYNNEI. CDR3 size: 15 residues. In DNA form, the CDR3 reads TGTGCCAGCCGGGGATCGGACAGGAGTTTCTACGAGCAGTACTTC. This translates into CASRGSDRSFYEQYF.

The rearrangement uses TRBV27 and TRBJ2-1; TRBD2 might be the D (7 bases). The CDR3 has 16 residues. The V end lost 5 bases, the J end lost 2 bases, and 16 bases lay between the germline ends. Germline CDR1 is MNHEY and CDR2 is SMNVEV (reference sequence). The CDR3 is CASSMAAGAPYNEQFF. In DNA, the CDR3 is TGTGCCAGCAGTATGGCCGCGGGGGCTCCCTACAATGAGCAGTTCTTC.

This clonotype was detected a few times. The chain has TRBV7-3 and TRBJ2-1; D perhaps matches TRBD1 (6 bases). There are 12 residues in the CDR3. Trimming stripped 6 bases from V and 10 bases from J, with 13 bases between. Germline V gene sequence: CDR1 SGHTA, CDR2 FQGTGA. CDR3 in DNA: TGTGCCAGCAGGACGGACACAGGGGAGCAGTTCTTC. Translation gives CASRTDTGEQFF. Filled out from reference TRBV7-3 and TRBJ2-1, the complete variable domain reads GAGVSQTPSNKVTEKGKYVELRCDPISGHTALYWYRQSLGQGPEFLIYFQGTGAADDSGLPNDRFFAVRPEGSVSTLKIQRTERGDSAVYLCASRTDTGEQFFGPGTRLTVL.

The chain uses TRBV7-9 and TRBJ2-4, with 8 positions matching TRBD1. Germline CDR1 is SEHNR and CDR2 is FQNEAQ (reference sequence). This CDR3 has 22 amino acids. The V segment lost 3 bases and the J segment 0 bases; nucleotides outside the gene matches: 22. This CDR3 is CASSFTGTGGITRLLAKNIQYF. DNA for the CDR3: TGTGCCAGCAGCTTTACCGGGACAGGTGGTATCACGAGGTTACTAGCCAAAAACATTCAGTACTTC.

The CDR3 DNA sequence: TGCAGCGCCTGTCCGACGGAGGACAGCCGAAAAGCTTTCTTT. It specifies CSACPTEDSRKAFF. The gene calls are TRBV20-1 and TRBJ1-1; tentative D call: TRBD1 (6 bases). The germline CDR1 and CDR2 sequences are DFQATT and SNEGSKA (reference sequence). The CDR3 contains 14 residues.

The J gene is TRBJ2-1, the V gene TRBV7-2, with D tentatively TRBD2 (6 bases). This CDR3 region has 14 residues. V was trimmed by 3 bases and J by 5 bases, leaving 11 bases between them. CDR1 is SGHTA, CDR2 FQGNSA, per germline. The CDR3, as DNA: TGTGCCAGCAGCTTCACGGAGGGTAACAATGAGCAGTTCTTC. Translating it yields CASSFTEGNNEQFF.

The genes are TRBV12-3 or TRBV12-4 and TRBJ1-1; no clear D gene. V was clipped by 3 bases and J by 2 bases, with 4 bases between them. The CDR3 is made up of 12 amino acids. CDR3 amino acids: CASSFRNTEAFF. The CDR3 region has the DNA TGTGCCAGCAGTTTCCGCAACACTGAAGCTTTCTTT.

This clonotype appeared a few times. This chain connects TRBV5-1 to TRBJ1-1; 10 nucleotides line up with TRBD1. V shed 4 bases and J 5 bases; nucleotides not matched to a gene: 5. Germline assignment: CDR1 SGHRS and CDR2 YFSETQ. There are 14 residues in the CDR3. DNA for the CDR3: TGCGCCAGCAGCCGGGGACAGGGGCCGACTGAAGCTTTCTTT. Amino acids: CASSRGQGPTEAFF.